These 28 T cell receptor beta chains came from one sample sequenced in a study of blood T cell repertoires in COVID-19 (dated by TCRdb to 2020 to 2022). Library method: the immunoSEQ multiplex PCR assay. The source is immuneACCESS, and TCRdb retained only in-frame sequences with V and J called. Part of the clones is not carried over; for the studies checked, unresolved V genes explain less than half of this, and the remainder is unexplained. The sample data list fewer than 250,000 clones, and roughly 84% of these were observed just once. The ten largest make up over 9.5% of the sample. Sequencing input: peripheral blood. The origin of the receptors is a woman older than 75 with COVID-19, enrolled during active disease.

The CDR3 DNA reads TGTGCCAGCAGCCAACAGGGGGCCGGACGTTCACCCCTCCACTTT. It is translated as CASSQQGAGRSPLHF. The chain has TRBV6-5 and TRBJ1-6, with TRBD1 matching over 9 bases. The CDR3 is 15 amino acids. CDR1 MNHEY and CDR2 SVGAGI come from the germline V gene. V was pared by 6 bases and J by 9 bases, with 9 bases of the junction left unmatched.

The chain recombines TRBV7-9 with TRBJ1-5; D uncertain. The CDR3 covers 14 residues. Per germline, CDR1 SEHNR and CDR2 FQNEAQ (reference sequence). V shed 1 base and J shed 3 bases, with 7 bases lying between them. This chain's CDR3 is CASSLDRFNQPQHF. Here the CDR3 DNA reads TGTGCCAGCAGCTTAGACAGATTCAATCAGCCCCAGCATTTT.

This clone came up once. This chain connects TRBV6-1 to TRBJ2-7; tentatively, D is TRBD1 (5 bases). The CDR3 sequence is 14 residues long. The germline CDR1 and CDR2 sequences are MNHNS and SASEGT. The V end lost 3 bases, the J end lost 4 bases, and 13 bases lay between the germline ends. The CDR3 is CASSEGRVAYEQYV. The CDR3 DNA sequence: TGTGCCAGCAGTGAGGGCAGGGTGGCTTACGAGCAGTACGTC.

The V and J genes are TRBV29-1 and TRBJ1-1; possible D gene TRBD1, 6 bases. The CDR3 is made up of 14 amino acids. Germline values: CDR1 SQVTM, CDR2 ANQGSEA. Trimming pared 7 bases from V and 0 bases from J, leaving 15 bases between. CDR3 sequence (DNA): TGCAGCGCCCCCCGAGGGGGAATGAACACTGAAGCTTTCTTT. Its translation: CSAPRGGMNTEAFF.

The genes are TRBV2 and TRBJ2-5; 7 positions agree with TRBD1. With V trimmed by 6 bases and J by 2 bases, 0 bases remained unmatched. Looked up from germline, CDR1 is SNHLY and CDR2 is FYNNEI. The length of the CDR3 is 12 residues. The DNA of the CDR3 is TGTGCCAGCAGGGGACAGCAAGAGACCCAGTACTTC. Amino acids: CASRGQQETQYF.

The J gene is TRBJ1-1, the V gene TRBV19; the D gene is possibly TRBD1 (6 bases). The germline V gene encodes CDR1 LNHDA and CDR2 SQIVND (reference sequence). Trimming cost V 6 bases and J 2 bases, with 13 bases left between them. The CDR3 has 14 residues. CDR3 amino acids: CASRDLQGNTEAFF. CDR3 in DNA: TGTGCCAGTAGAGACCTACAGGGAAACACTGAAGCTTTCTTT.

Regarding this clone: This sample includes further DNA sequences coding for the same CDR3. The V and J genes are TRBV3-1 (or the pseudogene TRBV3-2) and TRBJ2-3; 7 positions match TRBD2. V shed 4 bases and J 1 base; nucleotides not matched to a gene: 2. In germline, CDR1 is LGHDT, CDR2 YNNKEL (reference sequence). This CDR3 comprises 14 residues. The CDR3 nucleotides read TGTGCCAGCAGCCTACGGGGGGGCACAGATACGCAGTATTTT. Amino acid sequence: CASSLRGGTDTQYF.

The chain combines TRBV5-1 with TRBJ1-4, with D uncertain. V lost 8 bases and J 6 bases, leaving 14 bases between the germline ends. Germline values: CDR1 SGHRS, CDR2 YFSETQ. There are 13 residues in the CDR3. The CDR3 sequence: CASRRGSDEKLFF. DNA of the CDR3: TGCGCCAGTCGAAGAGGATCCGATGAAAAACTGTTTTTT. Full variable domain (rest looked up from reference TRBV5-1 and TRBJ1-4): KAGVTQTPRYLIKTRGQQVTLSCSPISGHRSVSWYQQTPGQGLQFLFEYFSETQRNKGNFPGRFSGRQFSNSRSEMNVSTLELGDSALYLCASRRGSDEKLFFGSGTQLSVL.

The rearrangement links TRBV5-1 to TRBJ1-5, with D unclear. Trimming pared 0 bases from V and 0 bases from J, leaving 7 bases between. The germline V gene encodes CDR1 SGHRS and CDR2 YFSETQ. CDR3 length: 15 residues. This CDR3 reads CASSLAGYSNQPQHF. The CDR3 region has the DNA TGCGCCAGCAGCTTGGCGGGATATAGCAATCAGCCCCAGCATTTT.

This clone appeared a few times. The chain recombines TRBV13 with TRBJ2-3; TRBD1 matches at 7 bases. V dropped 5 bases and J dropped 0; count of bases not matched to a gene: 23. The CDR3 length is 21 residues. CDR1 PRHDT and CDR2 FYEKMQ come from the germline V gene (reference sequence). Written as DNA, the CDR3 is TGTGCCAGCAGCCCCGTTATGTTTGAGAGGGGGCCCGAAACTAGCACAGATACGCAGTATTTT. This encodes CASSPVMFERGPETSTDTQYF.

This clone was detected only once. This rearrangement joins TRBV3-1 (or the pseudogene TRBV3-2) to TRBJ1-2; D possibly corresponds to TRBD1 (5 bases). Trimming shortened V by 0 bases and J by 4 bases, and 12 bases separated the two germline ends. The CDR3 runs to 15 residues. Germline CDR1 is LGHDT and CDR2 is YNNKEL (reference sequence). CDR3 amino acids: CASSQDASGPYGYTF. The CDR3 DNA follows: TGTGCCAGCAGCCAAGACGCCTCAGGGCCCTATGGCTACACCTTC.

This rearrangement joins TRBV9 to TRBJ1-1; no definite D call. Germline lookup yields CDR1 SGDLS and CDR2 YYNGEE. Trimming took off 0 bases at V and 5 bases at J, with 14 bases between the two ends. CDR3 length: 15 amino acids. The CDR3 DNA is TGTGCCAGCAGCGTAGGGGTTTTGAGAGGAACTGAAGCTTTCTTT. Translating gives CASSVGVLRGTEAFF.

The rearrangement joins TRBV5-1 to TRBJ2-5; TRBD1 matches at 9 bases. The length of the CDR3 is 16 residues. J lost 5 bases, V lost 4 bases, and 12 bases had no gene match. Germline loops: CDR1 SGHRS, CDR2 YFSETQ. In DNA form, the CDR3 reads TGCGCCAGCAGCGCCGAAGGTACAGGGGGCAAGGAGACCCAGTACTTC. This sequence encodes CASSAEGTGGKETQYF.

This clone was found a few times. V is TRBV5-1 and J is TRBJ2-1, with TRBD1 as a possible D gene (6 bases). Between the trimmed V and J ends, which lost 3 bases and 3 bases, there was a span of 13 bases. CDR3 length: 15 residues. Germline assignment: CDR1 SGHRS and CDR2 YFSETQ. The CDR3: CASSSGQGSYNEQFF. The CDR3 DNA follows: TGCGCCAGCAGCTCCGGGCAGGGGAGCTACAATGAGCAGTTCTTC.

This clone turned up a few times. The gene calls are TRBV10-1 and TRBJ1-1, with TRBD1 identical over 7 bases. Germline V gives CDR1 WNHNN, CDR2 SYGVQD (reference sequence). The CDR3 is 16 amino acids. Trimming cost V 0 bases and J 2 bases; bases outside gene matches: 6. The CDR3 DNA reads TGCGCCAGCAGTGAGTCGACTACAGGGGTTAACACTGAAGCTTTCTTT. Translation gives CASSESTTGVNTEAFF.

The chain joins TRBV28 to TRBJ1-2; D is ambiguous. V lost 5 bases and J 2 bases, leaving 9 bases between the germline ends. CDR1 and CDR2 from the germline V gene are MDHEN and SYDVKM. The CDR3 is 13 amino acids. DNA of the CDR3: TGTGCCAGCAGTCACGCAGTGAACTATGGCTACACCTTC. Protein: CASSHAVNYGYTF.

This clone has only one observation. Here the CDR3 reads CASSTTAYGYTF. CDR3 sequence (DNA): TGTGCCAGCAGTACGACAGCTTATGGCTACACCTTC. The genes are TRBV28 and TRBJ1-2; tentative D call: TRBD1 (5 bases). V shed 5 bases and J shed 5 bases, with 9 bases lying between them. CDR1 MDHEN and CDR2 SYDVKM come from the germline V gene. This CDR3 is built from 12 residues.

This chain uses TRBV19 with TRBJ2-5, with 8 bases that match TRBD1. The CDR3 covers 17 residues. CDR1 is LNHDA, CDR2 SQIVND, per germline (reference sequence). The V segment lost 8 bases and the J segment 0 bases; nucleotides outside the gene matches: 14. For the CDR3, the DNA is TGTGCCAGTTCCGGGAAATCGACAGGGGTGTACCAAGAGACCCAGTACTTC. It yields the protein CASSGKSTGVYQETQYF.

This clone was recorded a few times. J is TRBJ1-1 and V is TRBV18; D ambiguous. V was cut by 6 bases and J by 3 bases, with 17 bases left in between. The germline gives CDR1 KGHSH, CDR2 LQKENI. The CDR3 covers 15 residues. CDR3 loop: CASSPGAGSDTEAFF. For the CDR3, the DNA is TGTGCCAGCTCCCCCGGCGCCGGGTCGGACACTGAAGCTTTCTTT.

V usage is TRBV6-5 and J usage is TRBJ2-7, with 7 nucleotides matching TRBD2. V trimming: 5 bases; J trimming: 4 bases; junction bases outside the gene matches: 11. Germline values: CDR1 MNHEY, CDR2 SVGAGI. This CDR3 is built from 15 residues. This chain's CDR3 is CASSLVWREGYEQYV. Here the CDR3 DNA reads TGTGCCAGCAGTCTCGTTTGGAGGGAGGGGTACGAGCAGTACGTC.

The gene calls are TRBV18 and TRBJ2-2, with D maybe TRBD1 (5 bases). CDR1 and CDR2 from the germline V gene are KGHSH and LQKENI. The CDR3 runs to 13 residues. Trimming shortened V by 6 bases and J by 1 base, and 6 bases separated the two germline ends. For the CDR3, the DNA is TGTGCCAGCTCCGGACAGAACACCGGGGAGCTGTTTTTT. Amino acid sequence: CASSGQNTGELFF.

V gene TRBV19 combines with J gene TRBJ2-5, with TRBD2 as a possible D gene (7 bases). Germline V gene data show CDR1 as LNHDA and CDR2 as SQIVND (reference sequence). The CDR3 has 16 amino acids. V lost 8 bases and J lost 2, with 21 bases in between. Here the CDR3 reads CASQPVGRGPQETQYF. In DNA form, the CDR3 reads TGTGCCAGTCAACCTGTCGGGCGGGGGCCGCAAGAGACCCAGTACTTC.

This chain links TRBV24-1 with TRBJ2-5; the D gene is possibly TRBD1 (6 bases). Germline V gene data show CDR1 as KGHDR and CDR2 as SFDVKD. The CDR3 covers 15 residues. The V end was cut by 4 bases, the J end by 2 bases, with 13 bases between. This chain's CDR3 is CATSDPRGQQETQYF. The DNA for the CDR3 is TGTGCCACCAGTGACCCCCGCGGACAGCAAGAGACCCAGTACTTC.

The V and J genes are TRBV7-2 and TRBJ2-5; D call uncertain. The CDR3 consists of 12 residues. Between the trimmed V and J ends, which lost 5 bases and 5 bases, there was a span of 9 bases. Germline V gene data show CDR1 as SGHTA and CDR2 as FQGNSA. The CDR3 here is CASSKNGETQYF. CDR3 nucleotides: TGTGCCAGCAGCAAAAACGGGGAGACCCAGTACTTC.

The chain recombines TRBV20-1 with TRBJ1-1; D perhaps matches TRBD1 (5 bases). V lost 5 bases to trimming and J lost 11 bases, with 15 bases between them. The CDR3 has 11 amino acids. Germline V gene data show CDR1 as DFQATT and CDR2 as SNEGSKA (reference sequence). The CDR3 region is CSAPRTSEAFF. CDR3 DNA sequence: TGCAGTGCTCCCCGGACATCAGAGGCTTTCTTT.

This clone was detected a few times. The chain employs TRBV28 and TRBJ2-6; maybe TRBD1 (5 bases). Germline values: CDR1 MDHEN, CDR2 SYDVKM. The V end lost 7 bases, the J end lost 4 bases, and 11 bases lay between the germline ends. This CDR3 is built from 14 residues. The CDR3 here is CASKTGTGANVLTF. The CDR3 DNA reads as TGTGCCAGCAAAACAGGCACCGGGGCCAACGTCCTGACTTTC. The variable domain in full, completed from reference TRBV28 and TRBJ2-6, reads DVKVTQSSRYLVKRTGEKVFLECVQDMDHENMFWYRQDPGLGLRLIYFSYDVKMKEKGDIPEGYSVSREKKERFSLILESASTNQTSMYLCASKTGTGANVLTFGAGSRLTVL.

The CDR3 region has the DNA TGTGCCAGTAGTGTACTACAGGGGGCCTCTGGAAACACCATATATTTT. Amino acids: CASSVLQGASGNTIYF. The chain couples TRBV19 to TRBJ1-3; 9 bases fit TRBD1. This CDR3 region has 16 residues. Per the germline V gene, CDR1 is LNHDA and CDR2 is SQIVND (reference sequence). V was pared by 5 bases and J by 0 bases, with 5 bases of the junction left unmatched.

The chain couples TRBV24-1 to TRBJ2-3, with 7 nucleotides matching TRBD1. The CDR3 extends over 16 amino acids. In germline, CDR1 is KGHDR, CDR2 SFDVKD. V shed 6 bases, J shed 5 bases, and the junction held 13 bases outside the gene matches. This chain's CDR3 is CATSSATGQARDTQYF. Written as DNA, the CDR3 is TGTGCCACCAGTTCGGCGACAGGACAGGCCAGAGATACGCAGTATTTT.